These 27 T cell receptor beta chains share one sample of origin, sequenced in a study of blood T cell repertoires in COVID-19. TCRdb's table, derived via immunoSEQ multiplex PCR, lists solely in-frame clones and lacks some. The sample includes a few hundred thousand clones, roughly 82% seen only once; the top ten take 1.5% to 2%. Sequencing used peripheral blood. All receptors come from a woman aged 50 to 65 with acute or convalescent COVID-19.

This clone came up a few times. The genes are TRBV6-1 and TRBJ1-2; weak D call: TRBD1 (6 bases). CDR1 and CDR2 (germline): MNHNS, SASEGT. The CDR3 runs to 13 residues. Trimming took off 2 bases at V and 8 bases at J, with 12 bases between the two ends. CDR3 nucleotide sequence: TGTGCCAGCAGTGAACAGGGGATTAGAGGCTACACCTTC. Encoded protein: CASSEQGIRGYTF.

As DNA, the CDR3 is TGTGCCAGCAGTCCGGGACAGACTAACTATGGCTACACCTTC. Translation gives CASSPGQTNYGYTF. The chain uses TRBV27 and TRBJ1-2; 7 bases agree with TRBD1. Germline trimming cut 5 bases from V and 0 bases from J; bases unmatched to any gene: 3. Germline V CDR1 and CDR2: MNHEY, SMNVEV (reference sequence). The CDR3 has 14 residues.

The chain couples TRBV23-1 to TRBJ1-5; 12 bases are a match to TRBD1. TRBV23-1 qualifies as an ORF whose function is uncertain. V trimming: 0 bases; J trimming: 4 bases; junction bases outside the gene matches: 7. This CDR3 is built from 18 residues. The CDR3 sequence is CASSQSPRDRGLNQPQHF. Here the CDR3 DNA reads TGCGCCAGCAGTCAATCGCCACGGGACAGGGGGCTAAATCAGCCCCAGCATTTT.

The V call is TRBV3-1 (or the pseudogene TRBV3-2), the J call TRBJ2-5; 9 nucleotides align to TRBD2. V shed 0 bases, J shed 5 bases, and the junction held 7 bases outside the gene matches. CDR1 is LGHDT, CDR2 YNNKEL, per germline (reference sequence). CDR3 size: 16 residues. The CDR3 bases are TGTGCCAGCAGCCAAGATCCCGCTAGCGGGACTGAGACCCAGTACTTC. Its translation: CASSQDPASGTETQYF.

The sample holds one count of this clone. CDR3 in amino acids: CASIRDRDKTSNQPQHF. The CDR3 DNA follows: TGTGCCAGCATCAGGGACAGGGATAAAACCTCCAATCAGCCCCAGCATTTT. The gene calls are TRBV5-4 and TRBJ1-5; TRBD1 matches 9 bases. V lost 6 bases and J lost 3; bases outside the gene matches: 13. The CDR3 runs to 17 residues. The germline CDR1 and CDR2 sequences are SGHNT and YYREEE (reference sequence). Filled out from reference TRBV5-4 and TRBJ1-5, the complete variable domain reads ETGVTQSPTHLIKTRGQQVTLRCSSQSGHNTVSWYQQALGQGPQFIFQYYREEENGRGNFPPRFSGLQFPNYSSELNVNALELDDSALYLCASIRDRDKTSNQPQHFGDGTRLSIL.

This clone came up a few times. J is TRBJ1-5 and V is TRBV30; the D is unclear. The CDR3 is 14 amino acids. V lost 1 base and J 5 bases, leaving 12 bases between the germline ends. CDR1 GTSNPN and CDR2 SVGIG come from the germline V gene (reference sequence). The CDR3 nucleotides are TGTGCCTGGAGTGAGGGCTTAGCGTATCAGCCCCAGCATTTT. It is translated as CAWSEGLAYQPQHF.

V usage is TRBV7-3 and J usage is TRBJ2-5; 15 nucleotides line up with TRBD2. J was trimmed by 5 bases and V by 2 bases; bases with no gene match: 9. Germline V gene data show CDR1 as SGHTA and CDR2 as FQGTGA. CDR3 length: 18 amino acids. CDR3 amino acids: CASSLAGLAGGPGETQYF. The CDR3, as DNA: TGTGCCAGCAGCTTAGCCGGACTAGCGGGAGGGCCAGGGGAGACCCAGTACTTC.

The chain is built from TRBV4-3 and TRBJ2-1; 9 nucleotides align to TRBD2. Germline CDR1 is LGHNA and CDR2 is YSLEER. Trimming at V came to 1 base and at J to 9 bases, leaving 7 bases not matched to a gene. The CDR3 spans 15 residues. In DNA form, the CDR3 reads TGCGCCAGCAGCCAAGGTACTCGCGGGAGGGGTGAGCAGTTCTTC. Translating it yields CASSQGTRGRGEQFF.

This chain joins TRBV5-1 and TRBJ2-3; tentatively, D is TRBD2 (5 bases). Trimming removed 2 bases from V and 1 base from J, with 20 bases in between. The CDR3 contains 18 residues. Germline assignment: CDR1 SGHRS and CDR2 YFSETQ. CDR3 sequence (DNA): TGCGCCAGCAGCTTCCAACTTCTAGCCGAGATCGGCACAGATACGCAGTATTTT. Translating it yields CASSFQLLAEIGTDTQYF.

V and J are TRBV20-1 and TRBJ2-3, with 10 bases fitting TRBD2. Germline CDR1 DFQATT, CDR2 SNEGSKA (reference sequence). V shed 3 bases and J 2 bases; nucleotides not matched to a gene: 26. This CDR3 comprises 22 residues. Written as DNA, the CDR3 is TGCAGTGCTAGTCTCCCGGGACTAGCGTCGGGCGGTAGGCGACCACCCACAGATACGCAGTATTTT. Residues: CSASLPGLASGGRRPPTDTQYF.

V gene TRBV6-2 or TRBV6-3 combines with J gene TRBJ1-5; TRBD1 is a possible D gene (5 bases). Germline loops: CDR1 MNHEY, CDR2 SVGEGT. CDR3 length equals 11 residues. V lost 6 bases, J lost 10 bases, and 10 bases lay in between. CDR3 nucleotides: TGTGCCAGCAGCCCCGGGGGACCCCAGCATTTT. Translated: CASSPGGPQHF.

The chain joins TRBV7-9 to TRBJ1-1; D ambiguous. Germline V gene sequence: CDR1 SEHNR, CDR2 FQNEAQ (reference sequence). Trimming pared 0 bases from V and 3 bases from J, leaving 8 bases between. The CDR3 has 14 residues. This chain's CDR3 is CASSLARLDTEAFF. The DNA for the CDR3 is TGTGCCAGCAGCTTAGCCAGGTTGGACACTGAAGCTTTCTTT. Filled out from reference TRBV7-9 and TRBJ1-1, the complete variable domain reads DTGVSQNPRHKITKRGQNVTFRCDPISEHNRLYWYRQTLGQGPEFLTYFQNEAQLEKSRLLSDRFSAERPKGSFSTLEIQRTEQGDSAMYLCASSLARLDTEAFFGQGTRLTVV.

J is TRBJ2-3 and V is TRBV29-1; tentative D call: TRBD2 (6 bases). This CDR3 has 13 amino acids. Trimming shortened V by 3 bases and J by 6 bases, and 13 bases separated the two germline ends. Germline V CDR1 and CDR2: SQVTM, ANQGSEA. The CDR3 DNA sequence: TGCAGCGTTGAGTTCGGGAGAGGGGATACGCAGTATTTT. Its translation: CSVEFGRGDTQYF.

V usage is TRBV27 and J usage is TRBJ1-2, with a weak D call TRBD1 (6 bases). V was trimmed by 6 bases and J by 6 bases, leaving 14 bases between them. The CDR3 is 13 residues long. Germline V gene lookup returns CDR1 MNHEY and CDR2 SMNVEV (reference sequence). The CDR3 here is CASRIQGEDGYTF. As DNA, the CDR3 is TGTGCCAGCAGGATACAGGGAGAGGATGGCTACACCTTC.

The rearrangement joins TRBV7-9 to TRBJ1-1, with 8 nucleotides matching TRBD1. This CDR3 has 14 residues. Germline CDR1 and CDR2: SEHNR and FQNEAQ (reference sequence). V shed 6 bases, J shed 4 bases, and the junction held 7 bases outside the gene matches. The DNA of the CDR3 is TGTGCCAGCAGGAAAATGACAGGGGCCACTGAAGCTTTCTTT. This encodes CASRKMTGATEAFF.

The V gene is TRBV11-3, the J gene TRBJ1-3; perhaps TRBD1 as D (5 bases). Trimming stripped 5 bases from V and 4 bases from J, with 12 bases between. The CDR3 covers 14 residues. From germline, CDR1 is SGHNT and CDR2 YENEEA. The CDR3 protein is CASSAGTAGNTIYF. The CDR3 DNA follows: TGTGCCAGCAGCGCCGGGACTGCAGGAAACACCATATATTTT.

This clone was picked up a small number of times. This chain uses TRBV28 with TRBJ2-3; TRBD2 agrees at 10 bases. The V gene end was trimmed by 4 bases and the J gene end by 4 bases; junction bases not matched to a gene: 11. Germline V gives CDR1 MDHEN, CDR2 SYDVKM. This CDR3 contains 17 residues. CDR3 DNA: TGTGCCAGCAGTTCCCATTCCGGGACTAGCGTACCAGATACGCAGTATTTT. It encodes CASSSHSGTSVPDTQYF. Looking up the rest from reference TRBV28 and TRBJ2-3 gives the full variable domain: DVKVTQSSRYLVKRTGEKVFLECVQDMDHENMFWYRQDPGLGLRLIYFSYDVKMKEKGDIPEGYSVSREKKERFSLILESASTNQTSMYLCASSSHSGTSVPDTQYFGPGTRLTVL.

The genes are TRBV20-1 and TRBJ2-7; 11 bases fit TRBD2. The CDR3 totals 14 residues. The germline V gene encodes CDR1 DFQATT and CDR2 SNEGSKA (reference sequence). The J segment lost 3 bases and the V segment lost 3 bases, leaving 4 bases of the junction unmatched. CDR3 sequence reads: CSASGLAGIYEQYF. The CDR3 region has the DNA TGCAGTGCTAGTGGACTAGCGGGCATCTACGAGCAGTACTTC.

This chain links TRBV12-3 or TRBV12-4 with TRBJ2-4; D not resolved. Trimming removed 5 bases from V and 1 base from J, with 6 bases in between. CDR3 length equals 13 residues. CDR3 residues: CASSPAAKNIQYF. Written as DNA, the CDR3 is TGTGCCAGCAGTCCTGCGGCCAAAAACATTCAGTACTTC.

The V call is TRBV9, the J call TRBJ1-2; 10 nucleotides agree with TRBD1. Trimming cost V 7 bases and J 8 bases; bases outside gene matches: 11. There are 14 residues in the CDR3. The germline V gene has CDR1 SGDLS and CDR2 YYNGEE. The CDR3 reads CASSRDRGSRGYTF. CDR3 DNA: TGTGCCAGCTCCCGGGACAGGGGTTCTCGGGGCTACACCTTC.

This clone turned up a few times. The V gene is TRBV6-5, the J gene TRBJ1-5, with D hard to call. The length of the CDR3 is 14 residues. The germline V gene has CDR1 MNHEY and CDR2 SVGAGI. Trimming took 8 bases from V and 1 from J, leaving 12 bases between them. Here the CDR3 DNA reads TGTGCCAGCGGGAGCGGTTGGAGCAATCAGCCCCAGCATTTT. Its translation: CASGSGWSNQPQHF.

The V gene is TRBV11-3, the J gene TRBJ2-7; the match to TRBD1 covers 7 bases. Germline V CDR1 and CDR2: SGHNT, YENEEA. The CDR3 contains 15 residues. J lost 2 bases, V lost 0 bases, and 4 bases had no gene match. CDR3 coding DNA: TGTGCCAGCAGCTTAGATTCGGGACAGACCTACGAGCAGTACTTC. This codes for CASSLDSGQTYEQYF. Supplemented by reference TRBV11-3 and TRBJ2-7, the full variable domain reads EAGVVQSPRYKIIEKKQPVAFWCNPISGHNTLYWYLQNLGQGPELLIRYENEEAVDDSQLPKDRFSAERLKGVDSTLKIQPAELGDSAVYLCASSLDSGQTYEQYFGPGTRLTVT.

This clone is a singleton in its sample. J is TRBJ2-2 and V is TRBV6-1; D call uncertain. Trimming removed 7 bases at V and 6 bases at J, with 15 bases between. This CDR3 comprises 14 residues. Germline V gives CDR1 MNHNS, CDR2 SASEGT. The chain's CDR3 is CASNLTPRAGELFF. CDR3 nucleotides: TGTGCCAGCAACTTGACACCAAGAGCCGGGGAGCTGTTTTTT.

V usage is TRBV6-2 or TRBV6-3 and J usage is TRBJ1-1; a possible D gene is TRBD1 (5 bases). Germline values: CDR1 MNHEY, CDR2 SVGEGT. This CDR3 has 14 residues. V lost 2 bases and J lost 9, with 16 bases in between. DNA of the CDR3: TGTGCCAGCAGTTACGGAAAGGGGAGGCCTAAAGCTTTCTTT. As protein: CASSYGKGRPKAFF.

This clone appeared once. The chain joins TRBV24-1 to TRBJ2-1; TRBD2 matches at 15 bases. The CDR3 runs to 19 residues. V shed 1 base, J shed 8 bases, and the junction held 11 bases outside the gene matches. The germline V gene encodes CDR1 KGHDR and CDR2 SFDVKD. The CDR3 DNA sequence: TGTGCCACCAGTGATTTTAGGACTAGCGGGAGGGGGAAAGTAGATGAGCAGTTCTTC. As protein: CATSDFRTSGRGKVDEQFF.

The rearrangement links TRBV18 to TRBJ2-1, with 7 bases aligning to TRBD2. Looked up from germline, CDR1 is KGHSH and CDR2 is LQKENI. CDR3 length: 17 amino acids. J lost 7 bases, V lost 0 bases, and 12 bases had no gene match. The CDR3 coding sequence is TGTGCCAGCTCACCACCGGCGGGCCTAGCGGCCATTAATGAGCAGTTCTTC. Protein product: CASSPPAGLAAINEQFF.

The chain joins TRBV28 to TRBJ2-7, with 7 positions matching TRBD1. The trim removed 7 bases at V and 3 bases at J, leaving 12 bases unmatched. This CDR3 comprises 15 residues. The germline CDR1 and CDR2 sequences are MDHEN and SYDVKM. In DNA, the CDR3 is TGTGCCAGCAATGCCCCCGGGACAGACAACTACGAGCAGTACTTC. Protein: CASNAPGTDNYEQYF.